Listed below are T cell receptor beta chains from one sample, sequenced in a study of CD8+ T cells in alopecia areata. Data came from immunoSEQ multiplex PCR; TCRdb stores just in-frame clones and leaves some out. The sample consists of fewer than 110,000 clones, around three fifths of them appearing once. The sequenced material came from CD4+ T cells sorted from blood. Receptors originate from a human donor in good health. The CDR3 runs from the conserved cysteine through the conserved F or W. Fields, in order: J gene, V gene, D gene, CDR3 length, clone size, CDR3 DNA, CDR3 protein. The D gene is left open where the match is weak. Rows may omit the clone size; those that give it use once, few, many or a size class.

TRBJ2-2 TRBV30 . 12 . TGTGCCTGGAGTACCAACACCGGGGAGCTGTTTTTT CAWSTNTGELFF
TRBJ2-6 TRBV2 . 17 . TGTGCCAGCAGTAGACAAGGCGGGAACTCTGGGGCCAACGTCCTGACTTTC CASSRQGGNSGANVLTF
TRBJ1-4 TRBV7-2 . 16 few TGTGCCAGCAGCTTAGGAGTCGGCAACAGTAATGAAAAACTGTTTTTT CASSLGVGNSNEKLFF
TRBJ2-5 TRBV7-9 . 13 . TGTGCCAGCAGCTTAGCGGGGGTGGAGACCCAGTACTTC CASSLAGVETQYF
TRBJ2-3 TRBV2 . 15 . TGTGCCAGCAGGAGACTAGCCGCCCAGGGGAATACGCAGTATTTT CASRRLAAQGNTQYF
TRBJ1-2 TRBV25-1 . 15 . TGTGCCAGCAGCCTCGCCGGATCTACTAACTATGGCTACACCTTC CASSLAGSTNYGYTF
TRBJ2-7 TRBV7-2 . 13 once TGTGCCAGCAGCCGCGGGGCTCCCTACGAGCAGTACTTC CASSRGAPYEQYF
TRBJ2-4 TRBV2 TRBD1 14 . TGTGCCAGCACTTTCCAGGGGGCGCGGGACATTCAGTACTTC CASTFQGARDIQYF
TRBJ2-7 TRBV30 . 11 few TGTGCCTGGAGTTATAACTACGAGCAGTACTTC CAWSYNYEQYF
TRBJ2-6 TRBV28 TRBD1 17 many TGTGCCAGCAGTAACTGGACAGGGCTCCCTGGGGCCAACGTCCTGACTTTC CASSNWTGLPGANVLTF
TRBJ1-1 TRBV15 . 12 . TGTGCCACGGGGGGGTATACCACTGAAGCTTTCTTT CATGGYTTEAFF
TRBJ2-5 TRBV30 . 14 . TGTGCCTGGAGTACGGGGACGGCCCAAGAGACCCAGTACTTC CAWSTGTAQETQYF
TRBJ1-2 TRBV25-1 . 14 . TGTGCCAGCAGTGATTCGCCACTTAACTATGGCTACACCTTC CASSDSPLNYGYTF
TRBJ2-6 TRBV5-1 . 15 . TGCGCCAGCAGCTTTACGGGGGCCGGGGCCAACGTCCTGACTTTC CASSFTGAGANVLTF
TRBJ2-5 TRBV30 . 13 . TGTGCCTGGAGCAGGGACCCACCTTGGACCCAGTACTTC CAWSRDPPWTQYF
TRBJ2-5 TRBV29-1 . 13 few TGCAGCGTTGAACGAAACCCACGGGAGACCCAGTACTTC CSVERNPRETQYF
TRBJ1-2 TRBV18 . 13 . TGTGCCAGCCGCGGGACGGCCATCTATGGCTACACCTTC CASRGTAIYGYTF
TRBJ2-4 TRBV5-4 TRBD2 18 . TGTGCCAGCAGCTCCGGACTAGCGGGGGGACTAGCCAAAAACATTCAGTACTTC CASSSGLAGGLAKNIQYF
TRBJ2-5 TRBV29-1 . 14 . TGCAGCGTTGAATCCGCCGGGGTTCGGGGTACCCAGTACTTC CSVESAGVRGTQYF
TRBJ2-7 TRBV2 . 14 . TGTGCCAGCAGTGCCCGATCCGCCCGGGATGAGCAGTACTTC CASSARSARDEQYF
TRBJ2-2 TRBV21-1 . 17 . TGTGCCAGCAGCAAACTGGGGCGAAGGGGACAGGACGGGGAGCTGTTTTTT CASSKLGRRGQDGELFF
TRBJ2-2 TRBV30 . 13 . TGTGCCTGGAGTCGGTATGGAACCGGGGAGCTGTTTTTT CAWSRYGTGELFF
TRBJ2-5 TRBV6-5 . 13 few TGTGCCAGCAACGACCAAGCCCAGGGGACCCAGTACTTC CASNDQAQGTQYF
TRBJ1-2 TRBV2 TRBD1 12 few TGTGCCAGCATCGGACAGGGGTATGGCTACACCTTC CASIGQGYGYTF
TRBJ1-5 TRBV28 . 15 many TGTGCCAGCAGTTCTCCCTCAGGGAATAATCAGCCCCAGCATTTT CASSSPSGNNQPQHF
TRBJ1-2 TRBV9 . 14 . TGTGCCAGCAGCCCGAGCTCGGGGTCCTATGGCTACACCTTC CASSPSSGSYGYTF
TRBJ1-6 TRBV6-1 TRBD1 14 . TGTGCCAGCGGACAGGACAGGGGGCCTTCACCCCTCCACTTT CASGQDRGPSPLHF
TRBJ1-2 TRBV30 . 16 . TGTGCCTGGAGTGTATGGAGGCCCCAATTAGACTATGGCTACACCTTC CAWSVWRPQLDYGYTF
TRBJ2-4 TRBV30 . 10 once TGTGCCGCAGGCAGAAACATTCAGTACTTC CAAGRNIQYF
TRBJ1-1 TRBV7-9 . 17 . TGTGCCAGCAGCTTAGTAGGTCTGAATCCACGGGGCACTGAAGCTTTCTTT CASSLVGLNPRGTEAFF
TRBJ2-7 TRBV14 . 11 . TGTGCCAGCAGCAAAAACTACGAGCAGTACTTC CASSKNYEQYF
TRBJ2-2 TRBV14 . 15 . TGTGCCAGCAGCCAACGGGTCTCGAACACCGGGGAGCTGTTTTTT CASSQRVSNTGELFF
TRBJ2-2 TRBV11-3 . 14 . TGTGCCAGCAGCCTACAGGGAGAAACCGGGGAGCTGTTTTTT CASSLQGETGELFF
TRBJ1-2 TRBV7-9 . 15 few TGTGCCAGCAGCCGTGACTCCCCCGGCACCTATGGCTACACCTTC CASSRDSPGTYGYTF
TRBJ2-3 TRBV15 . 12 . TGTGCCACCAGCAGAGTGGCAGATACGCAGTATTTT CATSRVADTQYF
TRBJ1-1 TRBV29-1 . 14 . TGCAGCGTTGCACAGGGATTCCCGGGCACTGAAGCTTTCTTT CSVAQGFPGTEAFF
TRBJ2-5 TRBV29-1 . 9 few TGCATCATTGGGGAGACCCAGTACTTC CIIGETQYF
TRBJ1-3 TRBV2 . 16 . TGTGCCAGCAGTGAGCCGCAGCTAGTCTCTGGAAACACCATATATTTT CASSEPQLVSGNTIYF
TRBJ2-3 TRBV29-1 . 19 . TGCAGCGTTGCGTCGCTCTTCAGCAAGGAACTAAGTCGCACAGATACGCAGTATTTT CSVASLFSKELSRTDTQYF
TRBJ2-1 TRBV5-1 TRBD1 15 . TGCGCCAGCAGCTTGGCAGGGGGCTTCTACAATGAGCAGTTCTTC CASSLAGGFYNEQFF
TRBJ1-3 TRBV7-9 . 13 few TGTGCCAGCAGCTCATCTCCTGGAAACACCATATATTTT CASSSSPGNTIYF
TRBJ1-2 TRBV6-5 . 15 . TGTGCCAGCAGTTACTCCCCGACAGCTAACTATGGCTACACCTTC CASSYSPTANYGYTF
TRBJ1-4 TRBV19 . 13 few TGTGCCAGTAGTATAGGCCCCCGGGGGGGTCTGTTTTTT CASSIGPRGGLFF
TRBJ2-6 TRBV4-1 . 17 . TGCGCCAGCAGCCAAGGGGACACCTACTCTGGGGCCAACGTCCTGACTTTC CASSQGDTYSGANVLTF
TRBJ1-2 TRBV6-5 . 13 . TGTGCCACAGAGGGACAAGGGAACTATGGCTACACCTTC CATEGQGNYGYTF
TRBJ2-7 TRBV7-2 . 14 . TGTGCCAGCAGCCTCAGGGGCCGGGGGGACGAGCAGTACTTC CASSLRGRGDEQYF
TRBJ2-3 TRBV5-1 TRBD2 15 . TGCGCCAGCGGAACTAGCGGGGGGCCCGGGGATACGCAGTATTTT CASGTSGGPGDTQYF
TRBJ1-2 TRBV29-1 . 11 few TGCAGCGCTACCGCGGACATTGGCTACACCTTC CSATADIGYTF